These 8 T cell receptor beta chains share one sample of origin, sequenced in a study of blood T cell repertoires in COVID-19. The repertoire was sequenced with immunoSEQ multiplex PCR; TCRdb's copy has only in-frame clones and lacks some. The sample yields more than 15,000 clones, about 90% seen once. What was sequenced was peripheral blood. These receptors were collected from a human donor in a cohort sampled during active COVID-19.

In nucleotides, the CDR3 is TGTGCCAGCAGTTCCGGGACAGGTTCCACCGGGGAGCTGTTTTTT. This gives the protein CASSSGTGSTGELFF. The chain carries TRBV28 and TRBJ2-2; TRBD1 matches 8 bases. Germline values: CDR1 MDHEN, CDR2 SYDVKM. This CDR3 is built from 15 residues. With 4 bases clipped from V and 4 bases from J, the junction kept 5 bases outside the gene matches.

This sequence joins TRBV9 and TRBJ1-1; 8 bases agree with TRBD1. The V and J ends lost 4 bases and 6 bases, in that order; junction bases with no gene match: 11. The length of the CDR3 is 15 residues. From germline, CDR1 is SGDLS and CDR2 YYNGEE. Here the CDR3 reads CASSLRAQGEAEAFF. DNA for the CDR3: TGTGCCAGCAGCCTCCGCGCACAGGGGGAGGCTGAAGCTTTCTTT.

This clone was detected once. The chain combines TRBV14 with TRBJ1-6; perhaps TRBD1 as D (6 bases). Trimming removed 1 base at V and 8 bases at J, with 15 bases between. Looked up from germline, CDR1 is SGHDN and CDR2 is FVKESK. This CDR3 is built from 16 residues. CDR3 region: CASSQGRGTPDSPLHF. The CDR3 DNA sequence: TGTGCCAGCAGCCAAGGGAGAGGGACACCGGATTCACCCCTCCACTTT.

This rearrangement joins TRBV5-1 to TRBJ2-3; 13 bases align to TRBD2. Germline CDR1 is SGHRS and CDR2 is YFSETQ. After removal of 3 bases from V and 2 bases from J, the junction contained 3 bases not matched to a gene. This CDR3 region has 16 residues. CDR3: CASSSGLAGVTDTQYF. The CDR3 DNA reads TGCGCCAGCAGCTCTGGACTAGCGGGGGTCACAGATACGCAGTATTTT. The complete variable domain, with remaining parts taken from reference TRBV5-1 and TRBJ2-3, reads KAGVTQTPRYLIKTRGQQVTLSCSPISGHRSVSWYQQTPGQGLQFLFEYFSETQRNKGNFPGRFSGRQFSNSRSEMNVSTLELGDSALYLCASSSGLAGVTDTQYFGPGTRLTVL.

V gene TRBV5-8 combines with J gene TRBJ1-1; no clear D. CDR1 and CDR2 (germline): SGHTS, YDEGEE. The CDR3 has 15 residues. The V gene lost 0 bases and the J gene lost 1 base, with 10 bases spanning the gap. CDR3 region: CASSLARQANTEAFF. The DNA for the CDR3 is TGTGCCAGCAGCTTGGCCCGCCAGGCGAACACTGAAGCTTTCTTT.

This clone was counted a single time. The chain carries TRBV27 and TRBJ2-1; the match to TRBD2 covers 8 bases. This CDR3 region has 17 residues. Unmatched junction bases numbered 9, after V lost 2 bases and J lost 3 bases. Germline loops: CDR1 MNHEY, CDR2 SMNVEV (reference sequence). DNA for the CDR3: TGTGCCAGCAGTTTAAGCTTAGCGGGATTAGGCTACAATGAGCAGTTCTTC. This translates into CASSLSLAGLGYNEQFF.

The chain combines TRBV7-9 with TRBJ2-5; 9 bases agree with TRBD2. Trimming took 5 bases from V and 2 from J; bases not matched to a gene: 6. Germline CDR1 is SEHNR and CDR2 is FQNEAQ (reference sequence). CDR3 length: 15 amino acids. The CDR3 DNA follows: TGTGCCAGCAGCCCTCGACTAGCGGATCAAGAGACCCAGTACTTC. Amino acids: CASSPRLADQETQYF.

The chain uses TRBV19 and TRBJ1-6; a weak D match, TRBD1 (6 bases). The V gene lost 7 bases and the J gene lost 7 bases, with 20 bases spanning the gap. Germline assignment: CDR1 LNHDA and CDR2 SQIVND (reference sequence). The CDR3 loop spans 16 amino acids. CDR3 nucleotides: TGTGCCAGTAAGTCCGGGGCAAGTAGGGGGAATTCACCCCTCCACTTT. Amino acid sequence: CASKSGASRGNSPLHF.